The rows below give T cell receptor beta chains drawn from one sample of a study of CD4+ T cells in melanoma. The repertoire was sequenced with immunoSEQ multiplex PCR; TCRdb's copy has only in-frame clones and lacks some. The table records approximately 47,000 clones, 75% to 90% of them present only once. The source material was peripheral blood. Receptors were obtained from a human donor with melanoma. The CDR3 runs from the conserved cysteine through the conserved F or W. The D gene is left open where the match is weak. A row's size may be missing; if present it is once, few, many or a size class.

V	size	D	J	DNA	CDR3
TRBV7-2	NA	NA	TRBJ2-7	TGTGCCAGCAGCTTCGAGAGGGTATCCTACGAGCAGTACTTC	CASSFERVSYEQYF
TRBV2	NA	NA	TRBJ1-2	TGTGCCAGCAGACAAGGGTCTGATGGCTACACCTTC	CASRQGSDGYTF
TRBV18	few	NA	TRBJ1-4	TGTGCCAGCTCACTACCGGACAGAGGAGAAAAACTGTTTTTT	CASSLPDRGEKLFF
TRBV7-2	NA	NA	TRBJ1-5	TGTGCCAGCAGCCCTTCTTGGCAGGTACGAGGTCAGCCCCAGCATTTT	CASSPSWQVRGQPQHF
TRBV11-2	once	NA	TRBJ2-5	TGTGCCAGCAGCTTGAGAGGCAACCAAGAGACCCAGTACTTC	CASSLRGNQETQYF
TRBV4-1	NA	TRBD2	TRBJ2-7	TGCGCCAGCAGCCGGTACGGGGGGGACTCCTACGAGCAGTACTTC	CASSRYGGDSYEQYF
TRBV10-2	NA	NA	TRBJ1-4	TGCGCCAGCAGGGACGGCGCAACTAATGAAAAACTGTTTTTT	CASRDGATNEKLFF
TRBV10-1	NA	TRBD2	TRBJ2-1	TGCGCCAGCAGTGAGGGTAGCGGGGGGGCTCGGGAGCAGTTCTTC	CASSEGSGGAREQFF
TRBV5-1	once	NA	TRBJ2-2	TGCGCCAGCGGGGGGGACAGGCCTGGGGAGCTGTTTTTT	CASGGDRPGELFF
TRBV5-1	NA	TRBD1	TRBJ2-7	TGCGCCAGCAGCTTGGCTGGACAGGGTGGCTACGAGCAGTACTTC	CASSLAGQGGYEQYF
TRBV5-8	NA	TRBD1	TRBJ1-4	TGTGCCAGCAGCTTCGGACAGGTTAATGAAAAACTGTTTTTT	CASSFGQVNEKLFF
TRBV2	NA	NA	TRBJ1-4	TGTGCCAGCGACAGCCATCTAGGAGAAAAACTGTTTTTT	CASDSHLGEKLFF
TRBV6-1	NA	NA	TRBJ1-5	TGTGCCAGCCGAAGGACAGATCAGCCCCAGCATTTT	CASRRTDQPQHF
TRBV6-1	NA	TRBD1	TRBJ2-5	TGTGCCAGCAAGGGAGGACAGGGGACGGAGACCCAGTACTTC	CASKGGQGTETQYF
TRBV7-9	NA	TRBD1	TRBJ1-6	TGTGCCAGCAGCGCCCGAACAGGGGGCCTTTATAATTCACCCCTCCACTTT	CASSARTGGLYNSPLHF
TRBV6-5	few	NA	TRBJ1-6	TGTGCCAGCAGTCGGGACTATAATTCACCCCTCCACTTT	CASSRDYNSPLHF
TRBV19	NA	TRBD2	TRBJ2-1	TGTGCCAGTAGTTCTAGCGGGGGGGCTTACAATGAGCAGTTCTTC	CASSSSGGAYNEQFF
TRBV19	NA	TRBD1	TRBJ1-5	TGTGCCAGCGACGCGCGCGGACAGGGCAATCAGCCCCAGCATTTT	CASDARGQGNQPQHF
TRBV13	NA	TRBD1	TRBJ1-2	TGTGCCAGCAGCGTCCAGGGGGCCGGTGGCTACACCTTC	CASSVQGAGGYTF
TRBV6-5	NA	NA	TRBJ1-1	TGTGCCAGCAGTTACTCCAGGGGTTGGGACACTGAAGCTTTCTTT	CASSYSRGWDTEAFF
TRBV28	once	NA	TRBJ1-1	TGTGCCAGCAGACAGGGAGGGGAGACTGAAGCTTTCTTT	CASRQGGETEAFF
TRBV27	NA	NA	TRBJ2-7	TGTGCCAGCAGTTTCGGAGTTTTTTACGAGCAGTACTTC	CASSFGVFYEQYF
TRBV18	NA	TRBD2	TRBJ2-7	TGTGCCAGCTCATCCGGGACTAGCGGCTACGAGCAGTACTTC	CASSSGTSGYEQYF
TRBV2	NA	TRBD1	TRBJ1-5	TGTGCCAGCACCATAGACAGGGGCAGCAATCAGCCCCAGCATTTT	CASTIDRGSNQPQHF
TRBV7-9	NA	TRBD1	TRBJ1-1	TGTGCCAGCAGCTCGCGACAGGGACCGAACACTGAAGCTTTCTTT	CASSSRQGPNTEAFF
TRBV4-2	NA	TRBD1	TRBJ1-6	TGTGCCAGCACCAGAGGGTCGGGACAGAATTCACCCCTCCACTTT	CASTRGSGQNSPLHF
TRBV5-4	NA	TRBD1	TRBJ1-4	TGTGCCAGCAGCCGGGACAGTTTACCTAATGAAAAACTGTTTTTT	CASSRDSLPNEKLFF
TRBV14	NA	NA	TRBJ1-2	TGTGCCAGCAGCCAAGGAGTTAGCTATGGCTACACCTTC	CASSQGVSYGYTF
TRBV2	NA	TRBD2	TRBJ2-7	TGTGCCAGCGTGGGACTAGCGGGGGGTACCGACGAGCAGTACTTC	CASVGLAGGTDEQYF
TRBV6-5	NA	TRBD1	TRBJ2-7	TGTGCCAGCAGTGCGGGGACAGGGAACTACGAGCAGTACTTC	CASSAGTGNYEQYF
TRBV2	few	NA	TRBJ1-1	TGTGCCAGCAGTGTTCAACGCGGGACTGAAGCTTTCTTT	CASSVQRGTEAFF
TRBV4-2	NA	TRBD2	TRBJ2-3	TGTGCCAGCAGCCAAGATTTTAGCGGGGTAGGAGATACGCAGTATTTT	CASSQDFSGVGDTQYF
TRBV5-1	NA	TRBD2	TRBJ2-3	TGCGCCAGCAGCTTGGTCGGGACTAGCGACCCTGCTGATACGCAGTATTTT	CASSLVGTSDPADTQYF
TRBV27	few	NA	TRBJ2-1	TGTGCCAGCAGTTTGTACAATGAGCAGTTCTTC	CASSLYNEQFF
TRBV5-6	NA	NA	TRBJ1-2	TGTGCCAGCAGAAAAACTGGGGACGATGGCTACACCTTC	CASRKTGDDGYTF
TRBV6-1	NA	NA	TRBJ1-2	TGTGCCAGCAGGGAGACGGCAGCCTATGGCTACACCTTC	CASRETAAYGYTF
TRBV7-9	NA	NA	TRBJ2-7	TGCGCGGGAGGGACAGGAGGCTCCTACGAGCAGTACTTC	CAGGTGGSYEQYF
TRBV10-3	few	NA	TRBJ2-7	TGTGCCACCGGGGTCTACGAGCAGTACTTC	CATGVYEQYF
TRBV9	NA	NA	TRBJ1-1	TGTGCCAGCAGCGTAGGGGCAGGCCTGAACACTGAAGCTTTCTTT	CASSVGAGLNTEAFF
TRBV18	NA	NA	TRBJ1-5	TGTGCCAGCTCACTCTCCCAGGGAGATCAGCCCCAGCATTTT	CASSLSQGDQPQHF
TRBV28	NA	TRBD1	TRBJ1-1	TGTGCCAGCAGCCTCGACAGGGGAAGGGCTTTCTTT	CASSLDRGRAFF
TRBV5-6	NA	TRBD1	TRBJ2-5	TGTGCCAGCAGCTGGGACAGGGGGGTGACCCAGTACTTC	CASSWDRGVTQYF
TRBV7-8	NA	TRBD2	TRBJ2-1	TGTGCCAGCAGCTCCGGGACTAACTCCTACAATGAGCAGTTCTTC	CASSSGTNSYNEQFF
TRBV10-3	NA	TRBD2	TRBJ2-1	TGTGCCATCAGTGACCCCCCGGGACTAGCGAGGTACAATGAGCAGTTCTTC	CAISDPPGLARYNEQFF
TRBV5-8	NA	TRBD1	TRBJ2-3	TGTGCCAGCAGCACCGGGACAGGGGGTCCCACAGATACGCAGTATTTT	CASSTGTGGPTDTQYF
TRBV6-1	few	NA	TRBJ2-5	TGTGCCAGCAGTAAGGTGACAGGTCCGTCGGAGACCCAGTACTTC	CASSKVTGPSETQYF